Shown below are 21 T cell receptor beta chains from a single sample sequenced in a study of T cells expressing NK-cell markers. TCRdb re-called the 5' RACE reads; one entry per CDR3 protein, DNA not given. The sample includes a few hundred thousand distinct CDR3 sequences. The sample consisted of blood T cells: a sorted CD56 or NKG2C T cell subset, CD4+ or CD8+ T cells, or bulk PBMC T cells (not recorded which). Receptors originate from a young man in good health.

The chain joins TRBV6-2 or TRBV6-3 to TRBJ1-1. The CDR3 totals 14 residues. Looked up from germline, CDR1 is MNHEY and CDR2 is SVGEGT. Here the CDR3 reads CASSRRRENTEAFF.

V gene TRBV6-1 combines with J gene TRBJ2-2. The CDR3 spans 14 residues. Germline V gene sequence: CDR1 MNHNS, CDR2 SASEGT. The CDR3 loop is CASNSRDVTGELFF.

The CDR3 is CASSLYTGARNYGYTF. The chain is built from TRBV7-9 and TRBJ1-2; TCRdb gives TRBD1 as the D gene, but with no DNA this cannot be confirmed. The CDR3 runs 16 residues. Looked up from germline, CDR1 is SEHNR and CDR2 is FQNEAQ (reference sequence).

This chain uses TRBV11-2 with TRBJ2-1; TCRdb returns TRBD1, unconfirmable since there is no DNA. CDR3 length: 14 amino acids. Germline V CDR1 and CDR2: SGHAT, FQNNGV. The CDR3 sequence: CASSEAGLQGEQFF. Complete variable domain (other parts from reference TRBV11-2 and TRBJ2-1): EAGVAQSPRYKIIEKRQSVAFWCNPISGHATLYWYQQILGQGPKLLIQFQNNGVVDDSQLPKDRFSAERLKGVDSTLKIQPAKLEDSAVYLCASSEAGLQGEQFFGPGTRLTVL.

V usage is TRBV5-1 and J usage is TRBJ2-3; TCRdb lists TRBD1, though no DNA is available to test this call. The CDR3 covers 16 residues. Germline assignment: CDR1 SGHRS and CDR2 YFSETQ. Here the CDR3 reads CASSSGGTASTDTQYF.

The CDR3 loop reads CASSGESRGYNTEAFF. This sequence joins TRBV5-1 and TRBJ1-1; no DNA is available, so the TRBD1 call from TCRdb remains unchecked. Per germline, CDR1 SGHRS and CDR2 YFSETQ. The CDR3 is 16 residues long.

The V call is TRBV9, the J call TRBJ2-1; TCRdb calls TRBD2, which cannot be checked without DNA. Germline V gene data show CDR1 as SGDLS and CDR2 as YYNGEE. The CDR3 runs 19 residues. Here the CDR3 reads CASSAPGLAGESPRDEQFF.

The V call is TRBV14, the J call TRBJ2-1. CDR1 is SGHDN, CDR2 FVKESK, per germline. The CDR3 has 13 residues. CDR3 protein: CASSQSTFGEQFF.

The rearrangement joins TRBV20-1 to TRBJ2-1; absent DNA, TCRdb's TRBD2 call cannot be checked. Germline CDR1 is DFQATT and CDR2 is SNEGSKA (reference sequence). CDR3 length: 15 amino acids. This CDR3 is CSARVSGPRHNEQFF.

The rearrangement joins TRBV4-2 to TRBJ2-7; no DNA is available, so the TRBD2 call from TCRdb remains unchecked. CDR3 length: 14 amino acids. Germline V gene data show CDR1 as LGHNA and CDR2 as YNFKEQ. The CDR3 spells CASSQEGLSLEQYF.

This chain links TRBV14 with TRBJ2-1; TCRdb selects TRBD2, and the lack of DNA leaves this call unchecked. The CDR3 runs to 16 residues. Germline V gives CDR1 SGHDN, CDR2 FVKESK. The CDR3 protein is CASSRAGTSLYNEQFF.

The chain is built from TRBV11-2 and TRBJ1-2. This CDR3 region has 15 residues. CDR1 and CDR2 from the germline V gene are SGHAT and FQNNGV. This CDR3 reads CASSLDPNAVYGYTF.

This chain joins TRBV15 and TRBJ2-1; TCRdb designates TRBD2, a call that cannot be tested without DNA. This CDR3 is 14 amino acids long. Germline loops: CDR1 LNHNV, CDR2 YYDKDF (reference sequence). The CDR3 sequence: CASGSLAGGNEQFF.

The chain is built from TRBV4-1 and TRBJ1-5; the TCRdb call, TRBD1, lacks DNA for checking. Germline CDR1 is MGHRA and CDR2 is YSYEKL. CDR3 length: 17 residues. CDR3 loop: CASSQLGGRGIGQPQHF.

V gene TRBV5-1 combines with J gene TRBJ2-2; TCRdb calls TRBD2, which cannot be checked without DNA. CDR1 and CDR2 (germline): SGHRS, YFSETQ. The CDR3 has 15 residues. The CDR3 sequence: CASSLAAGEHGELFF.

The chain combines TRBV9 with TRBJ2-7; the D gene TCRdb calls, TRBD2, cannot be checked with no DNA. Germline V CDR1 and CDR2: SGDLS, YYNGEE. The CDR3 covers 14 residues. CDR3 loop: CASSVAGGSNEQYF. Variable domain in full (rest from reference TRBV9 and TRBJ2-7): DSGVTQTPKHLITATGQRVTLRCSPRSGDLSVYWYQQSLDQGLQFLIQYYNGEERAKGNILERFSAQQFPDLHSELNLSSLELGDSALYFCASSVAGGSNEQYFGPGTRLTVT.

This chain joins TRBV4-2 and TRBJ2-2. Per germline, CDR1 LGHNA and CDR2 YNFKEQ. This CDR3 is 12 amino acids long. CDR3: CASSQATGGLFF.

The V gene is TRBV25-1, the J gene TRBJ1-2. Germline assignment: CDR1 MGHDK and CDR2 SYGVNS. CDR3 length: 14 amino acids. This CDR3 is CASSESSVPRGYTF.

This chain uses TRBV10-3 with TRBJ2-2; TCRdb's D call, TRBD1, is unchecked because there is no DNA. This CDR3 is 16 amino acids long. From germline, CDR1 is ENHRY and CDR2 SYGVKD. Here the CDR3 reads CAISELGQGIPGELFF.

The V call is TRBV20-1, the J call TRBJ1-2; TCRdb's D call, TRBD1, is unchecked because there is no DNA. Germline assignment: CDR1 DFQATT and CDR2 SNEGSKA (reference sequence). This CDR3 has 14 residues. The CDR3 region is CSAGRDKGELGYTF.

The chain recombines TRBV7-9 with TRBJ2-1; the D call from TCRdb, TRBD2, cannot be confirmed without DNA. Germline V lookup: CDR1 SEHNR, CDR2 FQNEAQ (reference sequence). The CDR3 has 16 amino acids. The CDR3 here is CASSPKATSGGGEQFF.